The T cell receptor beta chain under discussion was sequenced for a study of blood T cell repertoires in COVID-19 (dated by TCRdb to the early 2020s). A note on the overall study: Collaborator samples came from the United States, Italy and Spain and covered acute and convalescent phases of COVID-19. The material from the prospective study consisted of cDNA or gDNA derived from T cells, B-cell-depleted T cells, or PBMCs. Subjects who had been exposed to COVID-19, were actively infected with it, or had recovered from it provided the deeply sampled blood TCRbeta repertoires that made up the dataset. A freely available public database, intended as a resource for researchers studying the immune response to SARS-CoV-2, is where the repertoires were released. The samples were drawn from the first 160 participants of the ongoing ImmuneRACE study and from 1,200 or so subjects provided by 6 global collaborators. Sample metadata almost always included a de-identified subject ID, COVID-19 status, age in years and sex. HLA class I and class II types, where available, came from metadata supplied by the sample provider rather than from assay-based typing. The research as a whole found: The quantity of clinical and demographic metadata differed by source and by participant and was supplied without curation.

This clone was detected a few times. The specificity of this receptor is unknown. No quality values exist for individual bases; no much larger clone is one base distant. From the cysteine through the phenylalanine, the CDR3 covers 16 amino acids. Solely the CDR3 DNA is kept, with 48 bases framed from the first base. V and J are trimmed by 0 bases and 9 bases, and the gene matches miss 8 bases of the junction. The germline V gene supplies CDR1 SGHDT and CDR2 YYEEEE. Samples from volunteer blood donors who had recovered from COVID-19 were contributed by a second Seattle source. Whole blood was collected in K2EDTA tubes by collaborating institutions according to the institutions' own protocols. For TCRbeta analysis, collaborator samples were shipped as frozen whole blood, as isolated PBMCs, or as DNA extracted from either sample type. TCRbeta CDR3 regions were amplified from genomic DNA using the immunoSEQ Assay, a bias-controlled multiplex PCR. Concerning the study's data processing: Within the assay, amplification of reference gene primers was used to estimate how many nucleated cells each sample contained. Sequence reads were collapsed and filtered to measure the absolute abundance of every unique TCRbeta CDR3 rearrangement. For each sample, productive Simpson clonality was calculated by taking the square root of Simpson's diversity index across productive rearrangements. TCRdb stores this immuneACCESS table with in-frame sequences only. Part of the clones is absent; in the studies checked, under half of the shortfall reflects unresolved V genes, and no reason is known for the rest. For V, J and clone size, that table is used; D and trimming come from the DNA. This sample comprises around 290,000 clones, around 87% of them detected only once. 7.8% of the sample is in the top ten clones.

The chain is assembled from TRBV5-6 and TRBJ2-1; 11 bases in between match TRBD2. The receptor was derived from a woman aged 45-59 years who had recovered from COVID-19. The sequencing sample was made of peripheral blood. The nucleotide sequence reads TGTGCCAGCAGCTTGGGGTATACTAGCGGGAGAGGTGAGCAGTTCTTC. Its amino acids are CASSLGYTSGRGEQFF. The variable domain in full, with residues beyond the CDR3 obtained from the reference TRBV5-6 and TRBJ2-1 genes, is DAGVTQSPTHLIKTRGQQVTLRCSPKSGHDTVSWYQQALGQGPQFIFQYYEEEERQRGNFPDRFSGHQFPNYSSELNVNALLLGDSALYLCASSLGYTSGRGEQFFGPGTRLTVL.